A single sample gave rise to the 5 T cell receptor beta chains below, sequenced in a study of T cells in tuberculosis. The protocol was immunoSEQ multiplex PCR, while the TCRdb copy is restricted to in-frame clones and leaves out a portion. The table records some 26,000 clones, roughly 92% of them present only once. The sequenced material came from PBMCs. The receptor source for this set is a donor aged 10-35 years with latent tuberculosis or without tuberculosis infection. Some clones in this sample may be carry-over from other donors' samples.

V usage is TRBV5-1 and J usage is TRBJ1-5; D perhaps matches TRBD1 (5 bases). CDR1 SGHRS and CDR2 YFSETQ come from the germline V gene. The germline V and J ends were trimmed by 4 bases and 3 bases, with 11 bases remaining between them. The CDR3 consists of 14 residues. The CDR3 bases are TGCGCCAGCAGCCTCCCGGGACTCAATCAGCCCCAGCATTTT. It yields the protein CASSLPGLNQPQHF.

The CDR3 region has the DNA TGCGCCAGCAGCTCTTTGGGTGGGACAGGGACGTACGAGCAGTACTTC. The encoded protein is CASSSLGGTGTYEQYF. The chain combines TRBV5-1 with TRBJ2-7; 9 bases agree with TRBD1. The ends lost 3 bases at V and 4 bases at J; junction bases unmatched: 11. CDR3 length: 16 amino acids. Germline CDR1 and CDR2: SGHRS and YFSETQ.

The CDR3 coding sequence is TGTGCCAGCAGCTCCCACAGGGTCATCGGGAGGCGGCTTGAGCAGTTCTTC. Its translation is CASSSHRVIGRRLEQFF. This chain joins TRBV11-2 and TRBJ2-1; maybe TRBD2 (7 bases). Trimming took 4 bases from V and 9 from J, leaving 25 bases between them. The length of the CDR3 is 17 residues. Germline CDR1 is SGHAT and CDR2 is FQNNGV.

The chain is built from TRBV18 and TRBJ1-4, with D maybe TRBD1 (5 bases). The CDR3 is 14 amino acids. Germline V lookup: CDR1 KGHSH, CDR2 LQKENI. With 5 bases removed from V and 2 bases from J, the gap between germline ends came to 9 bases. As DNA, the CDR3 is TGTGCCAGCTCAGAAGGGGCGACTAATGAAAAACTGTTTTTT. This gives the protein CASSEGATNEKLFF.

J is TRBJ2-7 and V is TRBV4-2; 7 bases map to TRBD1. The CDR3 length is 16 residues. Trimming at V came to 4 bases and at J to 0 bases, leaving 9 bases not matched to a gene. Germline V lookup: CDR1 LGHNA, CDR2 YNFKEQ. The CDR3 coding sequence is TGTGCCAGCAGCCTTACCCGACAGGGCCTCTCCTACGAGCAGTACTTC. Its translation: CASSLTRQGLSYEQYF.